A selection of T cell receptor beta chains follows, all from one sample in a study of Ad26.COV2.S vaccination and SARS-CoV-2 variants. Assay: immunoSEQ multiplex PCR; the TCRdb copy retains only in-frame clones and omits some. The table shows about 400,000 clones, with about nine tenths occurring only once. Specimen: peripheral blood, collected in a trial of Ad26.COV2.S vaccine versus placebo. The receptors shown here come from a person between 18 and 60 years old who received the Ad26.COV2.S COVID-19 vaccine or a placebo. Each CDR3 is given with its conserved first and last residue. The D gene is left open where the match is weak. Size values are once, few and many counts, or a class for expanded clones, and some rows have none.

j_call	clone_size	v_call	cdr3_length	d_call	cdr3_aa	cdr3_nt
TRBJ2-4	-	TRBV10-1	16	-	CASRGKGPRAKNIQYF	TGCGCCAGCAGGGGGAAGGGGCCTAGGGCCAAAAACATTCAGTACTTC
TRBJ1-6	-	TRBV28	17	TRBD1	CASRRYTGGSYNSPLHF	TGTGCCAGCAGGCGCTATACAGGGGGCTCCTATAATTCACCCCTCCACTTT
TRBJ2-3	-	TRBV7-9	14	TRBD1	CATKLGQGTDTQYF	TGTGCCACCAAACTGGGACAGGGCACAGATACGCAGTATTTT
TRBJ2-7	once	TRBV6-5	15	TRBD2	CASSLTSGRNYEQYF	TGTGCCAGCAGCTTGACTAGCGGGAGAAACTACGAGCAGTACTTC
TRBJ1-1	-	TRBV5-1	13	-	CASRVTGNTEAFF	TGCGCCAGCAGAGTGACAGGGAACACTGAAGCTTTCTTT
TRBJ2-5	-	TRBV27	19	TRBD2	CASSRTLESTSAVQETQYF	TGTGCCAGCTCCCGGACCCTTGAATCGACTAGCGCCGTCCAAGAGACCCAGTACTTC
TRBJ2-1	-	TRBV9	17	-	CASSDNRRGVHYNEQFF	TGTGCCAGCAGCGATAACCGCAGGGGTGTCCACTACAATGAGCAGTTCTTC
TRBJ2-5	-	TRBV10-1	16	-	CASSPAHTGFQETQYF	TGCGCCAGCAGCCCAGCTCATACAGGTTTCCAAGAGACCCAGTACTTC
TRBJ2-5	-	TRBV19	15	-	CASRPGGIPQETQYF	TGTGCCAGTAGGCCAGGCGGGATTCCCCAAGAGACCCAGTACTTC
TRBJ2-2	-	TRBV13	19	TRBD2	CASSLARGLAGGGTGELFF	TGTGCCAGCAGCTTAGCCCGGGGACTAGCGGGAGGAGGGACCGGGGAGCTGTTTTTT